This T cell receptor beta chain originates from a study of T cell responses to AZD1222 COVID-19 vaccine. Only in-frame clones appear in the TCRdb table, and some are missing; sequencing was by immunoSEQ multiplex PCR. Found here are 95,000 to 150,000 clones, about 90% of them singletons; the top ten hold about 5.3%. On this clone: Its antigen is undetermined.

V was trimmed by 6 bases and J by 2 bases, leaving 15 bases between them. This CDR3 is built from 15 residues. The germline CDR1 and CDR2 sequences are SNHLY and FYNNEI. General observations from the study: Donors were mostly white British, more females; clonal diversity possibly underestimated.

The chain combines TRBV2 with TRBJ2-3, with D maybe TRBD1 (6 bases). The TCR was taken from an adult in good health. The sample consisted of peripheral blood, taken on day 0 of AZD1222 vaccination. This CDR3 reads CASRETGVSTDTQYF. The CDR3 DNA reads as TGTGCCAGCAGAGAGACAGGAGTTTCCACAGATACGCAGTATTTT.